This T cell receptor (beta chain) came from a study of OX40 agonist ivuxolimab in advanced cancers. Study at large: Hepatocellular carcinoma, melanoma, renal cell or head and neck cancer was diagnosed in the dose-escalation patients.

Generated by immunoSEQ multiplex PCR, the TCRdb table keeps only in-frame clones and is missing some. There are some 69,000 clones in the sample; roughly nine tenths occur only once, and 0.25% to 0.3% lies in the top ten. The CDR3 is 14 amino acids. The V gene lost 4 bases and the J gene lost 4 bases, with 12 bases spanning the gap. The V gene's germline CDR1 is SGHNT and CDR2 YYREEE (reference sequence). The sequence was collected from an adult with an advanced solid tumor such as melanoma, head and neck, liver or kidney cancer. The V gene is TRBV5-4, the J gene TRBJ2-1; D gene ambiguous. Sequences were derived from CD4+ or CD8+ T cells sorted from blood, sampled in a trial of the OX40 agonist ivuxolimab. The CDR3 nucleotides read TGTGCCAGCAGCCCCCTCCCCCTATACAATGAGCAGTTCTTC. Amino acid sequence: CASSPLPLYNEQFF.